This T cell receptor beta chain was found in a study of Ad26.COV2.S vaccination and SARS-CoV-2 variants. Study details: Once, or twice with 56 days between doses, Ad26.COV2.S was given intramuscularly.

Germline CDR1 LNHDA, CDR2 SQIVND (reference sequence). CDR3 length: 16 residues. V was pared by 9 bases and J by 0 bases, with 15 bases between. Treatment of the sample: 15 to 20 received Ad26.COV2.S at low or high dose, single or two shots; about 5 received placebo; per-sample allocation not given. The investigators took samples on day 63 after the first vaccine or placebo injection. The assay was immunoSEQ multiplex PCR, and TCRdb's table has in-frame clones only and misses some. The sample holds 350,000 to 400,000 clones, around nine tenths seen once. This chain connects TRBV19 to TRBJ1-6; no clear D gene. The origin of this receptor is a person between 18 and 59 years old who received the Ad26.COV2.S COVID-19 vaccine or a placebo. Specimen: peripheral blood, collected in a trial of Ad26.COV2.S vaccine versus placebo. For the CDR3, the DNA is TGTGCCAGCGGATCTGGCAGAAGCTCCTATAATTCACCCCTCCACTTT. Encoded protein: CASGSGRSSYNSPLHF.